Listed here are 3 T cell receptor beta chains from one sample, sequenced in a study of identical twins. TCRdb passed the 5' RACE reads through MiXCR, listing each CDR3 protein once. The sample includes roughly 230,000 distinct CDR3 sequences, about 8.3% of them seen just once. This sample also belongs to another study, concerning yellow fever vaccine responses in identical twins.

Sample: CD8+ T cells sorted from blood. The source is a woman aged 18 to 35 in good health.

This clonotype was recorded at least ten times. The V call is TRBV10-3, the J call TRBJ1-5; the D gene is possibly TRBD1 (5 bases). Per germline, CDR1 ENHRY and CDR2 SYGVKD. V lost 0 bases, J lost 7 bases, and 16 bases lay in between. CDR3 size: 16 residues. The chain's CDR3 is CAISESGGVRGQPQHF. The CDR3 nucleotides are TGTGCCATCAGTGAGTCTGGTGGGGTCCGGGGGCAGCCCCAGCATTTT.

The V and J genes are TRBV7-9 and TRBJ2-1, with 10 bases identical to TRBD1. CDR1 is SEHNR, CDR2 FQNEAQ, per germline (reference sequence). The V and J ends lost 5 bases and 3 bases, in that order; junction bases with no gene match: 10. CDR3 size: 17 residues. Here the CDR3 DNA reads TGTGCCAGCAGCATACCCCCGGGACAGGGGTTCTACAATGAGCAGTTCTTC. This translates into CASSIPPGQGFYNEQFF.

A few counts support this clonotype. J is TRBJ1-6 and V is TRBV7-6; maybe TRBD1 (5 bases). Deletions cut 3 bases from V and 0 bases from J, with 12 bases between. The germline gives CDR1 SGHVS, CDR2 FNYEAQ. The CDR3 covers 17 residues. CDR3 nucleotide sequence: TGTGCCAGCAGCTTCAAGTTAGGGGACTCCTATAATTCACCCCTCCACTTT. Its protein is CASSFKLGDSYNSPLHF.